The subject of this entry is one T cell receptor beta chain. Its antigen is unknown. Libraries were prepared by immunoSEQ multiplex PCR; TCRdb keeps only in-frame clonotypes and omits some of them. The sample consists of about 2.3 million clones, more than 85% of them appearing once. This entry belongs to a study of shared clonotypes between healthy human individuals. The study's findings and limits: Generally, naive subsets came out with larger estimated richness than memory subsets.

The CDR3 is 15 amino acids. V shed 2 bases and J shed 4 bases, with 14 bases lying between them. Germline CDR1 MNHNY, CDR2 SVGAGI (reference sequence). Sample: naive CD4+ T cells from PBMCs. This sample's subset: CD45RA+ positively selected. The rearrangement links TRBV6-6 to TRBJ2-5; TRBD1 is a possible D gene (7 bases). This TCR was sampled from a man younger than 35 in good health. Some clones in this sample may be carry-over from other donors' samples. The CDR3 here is CASSYGGTVGETQYF. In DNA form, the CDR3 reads TGTGCCAGCAGTTACGGCGGGACAGTCGGAGAGACCCAGTACTTC.